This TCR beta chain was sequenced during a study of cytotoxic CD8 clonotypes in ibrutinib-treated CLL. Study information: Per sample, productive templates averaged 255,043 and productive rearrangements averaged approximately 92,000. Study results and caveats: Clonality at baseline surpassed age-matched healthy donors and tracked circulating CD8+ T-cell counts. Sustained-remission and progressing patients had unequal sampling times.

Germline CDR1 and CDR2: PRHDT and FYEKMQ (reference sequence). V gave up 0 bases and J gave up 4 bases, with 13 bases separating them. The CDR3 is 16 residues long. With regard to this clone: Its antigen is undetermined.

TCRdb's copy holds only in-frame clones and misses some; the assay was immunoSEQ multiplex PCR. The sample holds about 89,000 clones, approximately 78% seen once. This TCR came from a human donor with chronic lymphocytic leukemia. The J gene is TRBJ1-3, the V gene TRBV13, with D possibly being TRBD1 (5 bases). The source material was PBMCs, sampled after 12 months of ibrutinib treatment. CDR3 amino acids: CASSLGQYWGGNTIYF. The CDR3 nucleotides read TGTGCCAGCAGCTTAGGACAATACTGGGGCGGAAACACCATATATTTT.